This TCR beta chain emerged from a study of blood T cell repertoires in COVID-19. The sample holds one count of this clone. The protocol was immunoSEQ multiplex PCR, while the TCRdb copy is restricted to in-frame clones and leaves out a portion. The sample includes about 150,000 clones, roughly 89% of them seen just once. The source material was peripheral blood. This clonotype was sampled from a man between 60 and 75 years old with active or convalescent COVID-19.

CDR3 DNA: TGTGCCACCAGCAGAGATCTCCGGGACAGGGGGTACGGATATCTGGGAGAGCAGTACTTC. Protein: CATSRDLRDRGYGYLGEQYF. The rearrangement uses TRBV15 and TRBJ2-7; 11 nucleotides line up with TRBD1. The CDR3 has 20 residues. CDR1 and CDR2 from the germline V gene are LNHNV and YYDKDF (reference sequence). The V gene end was trimmed by 0 bases and the J gene end by 7 bases; junction bases not matched to a gene: 20.